The subject of this entry is one TCR beta chain. The CDR3 is made up of 12 amino acids. Germline V gene lookup returns CDR1 SSHAT and CDR2 FNYEAQ (reference sequence). Trimming left V 5 bases short and J 5 bases short, with 10 bases between. This specimen belongs to a study of shared clonotypes between healthy human individuals. Only in-frame clones appear in the TCRdb table, and some are missing; sequencing was by immunoSEQ multiplex PCR. The sample yields millions of clones, more than 85% seen once. The chain links TRBV7-7 to TRBJ2-7; D possibly corresponds to TRBD1 (6 bases). The source of this sequence is a man between 18 and 35 years old in good health. Some clones in this sample may be carry-over from other donors' samples. The specimen was naive CD4+ T cells from PBMCs. Subset here: CD45RA+ positively selected. The CDR3 DNA reads as TGTGCCAGCAGCCCTGACAGGAACGAGCAGTACTTC. It translates to CASSPDRNEQYF.